Sequencing of this T cell receptor beta chain was carried out in a study of immune evolution from preneoplasia to lung adenocarcinoma (dated by TCRdb to 2020 to 2023). Regarding the research as a whole: HLA loss of heterozygosity was seen in 7%, 15% and 33% of AIS, MIA and ADC lesions, and in no AAH lesions. The study combined immune gene expression, TCR sequencing and multiplex immunofluorescence to profile immune contexture across lung adenocarcinoma precursors and invasive adenocarcinoma. Resected precursor lesions (AAH, AIS, MIA) and invasive adenocarcinomas were each compared against paired morphologically normal lung tissue. The sample size was set by how many specimens were available, not by a prior power calculation. Whole exome sequencing and methylation data from the same cohort of nodules were integrated with the immune data. The overall cohort comprised approximately 53 patients with pulmonary nodules who underwent surgical resection. TCR sequencing data came from approximately 51 patients. It was reported in the study that 85 to 120 samples were used for TCR sequencing. POLYSOLVER was used to infer class I HLA alleles from exome data, and LOHHLA was used to detect allele-specific HLA loss. Summary of the overall study and its limitations: Normal lung had the highest top T cell clone frequencies, which appeared to decline progressively from AAH through AIS, MIA and invasive adenocarcinoma. Because all patients came from Japan and China, whether the findings apply to Western populations was uncertain. KRAS-mutant nodules showed the highest T cell clonality compared with EGFR-mutant or double wild-type lesions. Clonality was highest in normal lung, while later-stage lesions appeared to show lower clonality but higher T cell density and diversity. The findings were based on association rather than direct causation, and larger cohorts with long-term follow-up and longitudinal biopsies were deemed needed.

This clone was seen just once. The specificity of this receptor is unknown. No clone much larger than this one lies a single base away; base qualities are absent. The immunoSEQ hsTCRbeta Kit was used to sequence TCR beta CDR3 regions from DNA. The study's own analysis went as follows. The ImmunoSEQ Analyzer was used to analyse the TCR sequencing data. T cell clonality was defined as 1 minus Pielou's evenness computed on productive rearrangements. T cell diversity was measured with the inverse Simpson index on productive templates. T cell density was defined as TCR beta template counts normalized to usable DNA, with usable DNA estimated by amplifying and sequencing housekeeping genes. Two-sided Kruskal-Wallis tests were used to compare TCR metrics between histologic stages. TCRdb's version of the immuneACCESS table is confined to in-frame rearrangements and falls short of the full clone set. An unresolved V gene accounts for under half of the shortfall where checked; the remainder is of unknown origin. V, J and clone size are those of that table, while D and trimming were read from the DNA. Counted in this sample were 39,000 or so clones; roughly four fifths of them appeared once. Of the sample, about 4.4% is held by the ten largest clones.

The CDR3, cysteine through phenylalanine, is 14 amino acids long. Only CDR3 DNA remains: 42 bases, in frame from the first base. The germline V gene (reference sequence) supplies CDR1 SGHNT and CDR2 YYREEE. V has 4 bases trimmed and J has 5 bases trimmed; junction bases matching no gene number 5. Patients underwent resection in Japan or China between the mid-2010s and the late 2010s. Histologic diagnosis of each case was confirmed independently by two lung cancer pathologists on H&E slides. Premalignant or tumor cells were enriched for nucleic acid extraction by macro-dissection performed after pathologic assessment. FFPE tissue was used for DNA isolation with the AllPrep DNA/RNA FFPE Kit.

This clonotype was obtained from a person in their sixties or seventies with lung adenocarcinoma. The chain joins TRBV5-4 to TRBJ1-4; 7 nucleotides in the junction match TRBD1. Sequencing input: FFPE invasive lung adenocarcinoma tissue. The sample's cell subset or site label, in plain terms: frankly invasive lung adenocarcinoma (ADC). CDR3 region: CASSPGQINEKLFF. The DNA is TGTGCCAGCAGCCCGGGACAGATAAATGAAAAACTGTTTTTT.